The table lists the clone carrying this T cell receptor (beta chain) with many counts. Its matching antigen is unknown. The data originate from a study of T cell repertoires in cytomegalovirus infection. Study overall: From public TCR beta signatures came an indication of both CMV infection and matching HLA type. Regarding the study as a whole: Summed public TCR beta family frequency identified CMV carriers bearing the relevant HLA. There were HLA-C-restricted CMV-specific TCR beta clonotypes dominating the ex vivo response.

TCRdb independently ran MiXCR on the reads; one entry per CDR3 protein. Among about 110,000 distinct CDR3 sequences listed, 10% were seen once. CDR1 and CDR2 from the germline V gene are SGHTA and FQGNSA. The CDR3 is 14 amino acids. Trimming removed 3 bases from V and 2 bases from J; junction bases left unmatched: 2. The sequence was obtained from a human donor in good health (CMV status not recorded). Some clones in this sample may be carry-over from other donors' samples. Sequenced input: PBMCs, sequenced either directly or after in vitro stimulation (not recorded which). The chain employs TRBV7-2 and TRBJ1-1; 8 nucleotides line up with TRBD1. For the CDR3, the DNA is TGTGCCAGCAGCTTTGACAGGGGAAACACTGAAGCTTTCTTT. Amino acids: CASSFDRGNTEAFF.